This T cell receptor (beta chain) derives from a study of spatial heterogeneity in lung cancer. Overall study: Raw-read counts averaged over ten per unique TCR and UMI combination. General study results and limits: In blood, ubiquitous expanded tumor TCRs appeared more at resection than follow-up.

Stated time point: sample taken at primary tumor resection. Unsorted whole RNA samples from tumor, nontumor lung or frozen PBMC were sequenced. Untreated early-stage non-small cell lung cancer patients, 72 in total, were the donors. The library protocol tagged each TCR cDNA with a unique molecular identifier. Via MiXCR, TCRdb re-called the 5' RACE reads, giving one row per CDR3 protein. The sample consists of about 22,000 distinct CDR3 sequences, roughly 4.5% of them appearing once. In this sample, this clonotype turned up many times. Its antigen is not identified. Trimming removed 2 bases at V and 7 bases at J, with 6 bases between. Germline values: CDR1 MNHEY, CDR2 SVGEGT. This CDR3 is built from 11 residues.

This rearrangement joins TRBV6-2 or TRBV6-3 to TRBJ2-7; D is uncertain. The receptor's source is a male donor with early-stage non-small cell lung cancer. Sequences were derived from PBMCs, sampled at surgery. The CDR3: CASSYGREQYF. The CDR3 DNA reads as TGTGCCAGCAGTTACGGTAGAGAGCAGTACTTC.